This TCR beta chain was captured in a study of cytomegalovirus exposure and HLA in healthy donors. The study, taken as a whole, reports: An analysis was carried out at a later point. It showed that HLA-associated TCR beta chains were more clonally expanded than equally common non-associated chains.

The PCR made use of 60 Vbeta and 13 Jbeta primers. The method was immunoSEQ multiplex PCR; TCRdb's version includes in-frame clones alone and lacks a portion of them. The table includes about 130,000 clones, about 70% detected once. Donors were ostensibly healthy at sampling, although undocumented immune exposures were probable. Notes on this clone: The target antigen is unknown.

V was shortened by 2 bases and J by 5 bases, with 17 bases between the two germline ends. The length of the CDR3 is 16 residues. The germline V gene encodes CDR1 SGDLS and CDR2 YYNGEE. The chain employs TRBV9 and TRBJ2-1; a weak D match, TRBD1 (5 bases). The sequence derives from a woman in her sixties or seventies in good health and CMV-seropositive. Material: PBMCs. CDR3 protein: CASSVGATAADNEQFF. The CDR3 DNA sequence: TGTGCCAGCAGCGTTGGGGCGACTGCAGCCGACAATGAGCAGTTCTTC.